This T cell receptor (beta chain) was captured by sequencing in a study of T cells in Graves' hyperthyroidism and ophthalmopathy. Study-wide background: Peripheral blood sampling occurred at initial diagnosis, before any treatment.

Study results and caveats: Blood also showed most of the thyroid clonotypes that were expanded above 0.001.

RNA transcripts were the template for amplifying TCR beta CDR3 regions. Researchers ran a first-round RT-PCR on the TCR CDR3 using the HTBI primer set. TCRdb itself ran the multiplex PCR reads through MiXCR, one entry per CDR3 protein. Among about 610,000 distinct CDR3 sequences listed, roughly 14% were seen once. In its sample, this clonotype was seen many times. What it binds is unknown. Germline loops: CDR1 SGHTA, CDR2 FQGNSA. The V gene lost 2 bases and the J gene lost 8 bases, with 18 bases spanning the gap. The CDR3 has 15 residues. Disease lasting under 3 months, a NOSPECS grade of at least 4, and a Clinical Activity Score of at least 3 were features of the ophthalmopathy patients.

This rearrangement joins TRBV7-2 to TRBJ1-2; D is possibly TRBD1 (5 bases). This TCR was sampled from a woman in her 40s with Graves' ophthalmopathy. The sequenced material came from blood. CDR3 bases: TGTGCCAGCAGCTTAAGTTTTGCACAGGCTCGAGGCTACACCTTC. Translating it yields CASSLSFAQARGYTF.